The present T cell receptor (beta chain) was sequenced within a study of cytomegalovirus exposure and HLA in healthy donors. About the study: As an earlier analysis found, roughly 180 million T cells yielded some 120 million unique TCR beta sequences.

About this clone: Its antigen is unidentified.

Study observations and caveats: Among TCR beta chains, those listed as cytomegalovirus-associated numbered under 200. Looking again later, the authors saw that most CMV-associated TCR beta chains seemed HLA-restricted. Rare TCR sequences predominated, though certain public TCRs were found in many donors.

The study ran its PCR with 60 Vbeta and 13 Jbeta primers. Here immunoSEQ multiplex PCR was the method, and the copy in TCRdb shows in-frame clones only, minus some. The sample gives 100,000 to 150,000 clones, 78% of which show up once; roughly 10% is in the top ten. Input material: PBMCs. This TCR derives from a man under 40 in good health and CMV-seropositive.

The CDR3 region is CASSMSHGYTF. The CDR3 coding sequence is TGTGCCAGTAGTATGAGTCATGGCTACACCTTC. The rearrangement uses TRBV19 and TRBJ1-2; D remains ambiguous. V was trimmed by 3 bases and J by 6 bases, leaving 5 bases between them. Per the germline V gene, CDR1 is LNHDA and CDR2 is SQIVND (reference sequence). CDR3 length: 11 amino acids.